This T cell receptor beta chain comes out of a study of OX40 agonist ivuxolimab in advanced cancers. This clone was seen a few times. Clones were read by immunoSEQ multiplex PCR, and TCRdb kept only the in-frame ones, dropping some. This sample has some 95,000 clones; more than 85% occur once, and the top ten carry about 0.8%. Germline CDR1 reads SGHTA; CDR2 reads FQGTGA. Trimming cost V 6 bases and J 5 bases; bases outside gene matches: 9. CDR3 length equals 15 residues. Sample: CD4+ or CD8+ T cells sorted from blood, taken in a trial of the OX40 agonist ivuxolimab. This sequence was found in an adult with an advanced solid tumor such as melanoma, head and neck, liver or kidney cancer. This chain links TRBV7-3 with TRBJ2-2, with 7 bases that match TRBD1. CDR3 coding DNA: TGTGCCAGCAGGTCCGGGGACAGTGGGACCGGGGAGCTGTTTTTT. It specifies CASRSGDSGTGELFF.